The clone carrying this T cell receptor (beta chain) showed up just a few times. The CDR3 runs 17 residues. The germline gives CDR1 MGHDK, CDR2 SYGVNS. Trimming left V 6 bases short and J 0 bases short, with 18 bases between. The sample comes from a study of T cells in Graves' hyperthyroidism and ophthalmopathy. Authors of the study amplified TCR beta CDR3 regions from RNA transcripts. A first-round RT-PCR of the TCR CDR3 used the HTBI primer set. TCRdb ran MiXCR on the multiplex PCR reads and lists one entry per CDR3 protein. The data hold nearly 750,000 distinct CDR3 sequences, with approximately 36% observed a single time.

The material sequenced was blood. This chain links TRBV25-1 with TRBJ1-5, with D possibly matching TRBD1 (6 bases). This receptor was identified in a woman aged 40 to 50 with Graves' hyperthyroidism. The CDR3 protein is CASSQGIGRGSNQPQHF. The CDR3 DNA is TGTGCCAGCAGCCAAGGCATCGGCAGGGGTAGCAATCAGCCCCAGCATTTT.